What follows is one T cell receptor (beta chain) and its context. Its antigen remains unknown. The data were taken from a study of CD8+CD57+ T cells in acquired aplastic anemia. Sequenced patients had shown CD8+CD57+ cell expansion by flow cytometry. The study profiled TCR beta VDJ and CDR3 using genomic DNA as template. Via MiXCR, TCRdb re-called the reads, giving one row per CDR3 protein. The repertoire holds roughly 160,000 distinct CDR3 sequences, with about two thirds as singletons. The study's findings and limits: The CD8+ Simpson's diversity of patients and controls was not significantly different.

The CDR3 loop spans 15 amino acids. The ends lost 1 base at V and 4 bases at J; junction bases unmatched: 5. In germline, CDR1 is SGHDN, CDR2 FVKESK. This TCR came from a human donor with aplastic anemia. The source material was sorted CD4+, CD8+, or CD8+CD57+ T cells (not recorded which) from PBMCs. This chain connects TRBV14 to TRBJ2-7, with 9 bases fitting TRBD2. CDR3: CASSQVAGGPYEQYF. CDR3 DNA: TGTGCCAGCAGCCAAGTTGCGGGAGGGCCGTACGAGCAGTACTTC.